A single sample gave rise to the 16 T cell receptor beta chains below, sequenced in a study of blood T cell repertoires in COVID-19. Libraries were prepared by immunoSEQ multiplex PCR; TCRdb keeps only in-frame clonotypes and omits some of them. The sample contains 45,000 to 70,000 clones, 80% to 85% of which appear only once. The sequenced sample consisted of peripheral blood. These receptors all stem from an elderly woman with acute or convalescent COVID-19.

J is TRBJ1-1 and V is TRBV13; D possibly corresponds to TRBD1 (6 bases). Trimming shortened V by 5 bases and J by 0 bases, and 13 bases separated the two germline ends. In germline, CDR1 is PRHDT, CDR2 FYEKMQ (reference sequence). The CDR3 runs 15 residues. This CDR3 is CASSTKGQLNTEAFF. The CDR3 coding sequence is TGTGCCAGCAGCACAAAAGGACAGTTGAACACTGAAGCTTTCTTT. The full variable domain, rest sourced from reference TRBV13 and TRBJ1-1, is AAGVIQSPRHLIKEKRETATLKCYPIPRHDTVYWYQQGPGQDPQFLISFYEKMQSDKGSIPDRFSAQQFSDYHSELNMSSLELGDSALYFCASSTKGQLNTEAFFGQGTRLTVV.

This chain connects TRBV19 to TRBJ1-2, with TRBD1 matching over 10 bases. This CDR3 has 13 amino acids. J lost 7 bases, V lost 6 bases, and 5 bases had no gene match. CDR1 and CDR2 (germline): LNHDA, SQIVND (reference sequence). DNA for the CDR3: TGTGCCAGTAGGGGGACAGGGGACGGTGGCTACACCTTC. This translates into CASRGTGDGGYTF.

The rearrangement joins TRBV6-5 to TRBJ1-1, with unresolved D. The CDR3 extends over 13 amino acids. Trimming took off 7 bases at V and 0 bases at J, with 9 bases between the two ends. CDR1 and CDR2 (germline): MNHEY, SVGAGI. The CDR3 nucleotides are TGTGCCAGCACCAACACCGTGAACACTGAAGCTTTCTTT. The encoded protein is CASTNTVNTEAFF.

The V call is TRBV18, the J call TRBJ1-1; unclear D gene. Deletions cut 4 bases from V and 0 bases from J, with 6 bases between. CDR1 KGHSH and CDR2 LQKENI come from the germline V gene. This CDR3 is 13 amino acids long. The CDR3 region has the DNA TGTGCCAGCTCACAAGACATGAACACTGAAGCTTTCTTT. Residues: CASSQDMNTEAFF.

The CDR3 nucleotides are TGTGCCAGCAGCTTAGAGGGCGGGGCTGGTGGCTACACCTTC. It codes for CASSLEGGAGGYTF. The chain links TRBV11-3 to TRBJ1-2; D is possibly TRBD1 (5 bases). V shed 0 bases and J shed 7 bases, with 12 bases lying between them. The CDR3 sequence is 14 residues long. The V gene's germline CDR1 is SGHNT and CDR2 YENEEA. Supplemented by reference TRBV11-3 and TRBJ1-2, the full variable domain reads EAGVVQSPRYKIIEKKQPVAFWCNPISGHNTLYWYLQNLGQGPELLIRYENEEAVDDSQLPKDRFSAERLKGVDSTLKIQPAELGDSAVYLCASSLEGGAGGYTFGSGTRLTVV.

V gene TRBV19 combines with J gene TRBJ1-4; 7 bases align to TRBD1. The CDR3 sequence is 15 residues long. The V gene end was trimmed by 9 bases and the J gene end by 5 bases; junction bases not matched to a gene: 12. The germline CDR1 and CDR2 sequences are LNHDA and SQIVND (reference sequence). CDR3 sequence: CASGAGGLYNEKLFF. The DNA of the CDR3 is TGTGCCAGCGGGGCAGGGGGTTTATACAATGAAAAACTGTTTTTT.

The V and J genes are TRBV5-1 and TRBJ1-3; 8 bases are shared with TRBD1. V lost 4 bases and J lost 7; bases outside the gene matches: 7. Germline V gene sequence: CDR1 SGHRS, CDR2 YFSETQ. There are 14 residues in the CDR3. This chain's CDR3 is CASSLYTGGNTIYF. In nucleotides, the CDR3 is TGCGCCAGCAGCCTGTACACAGGGGGGAACACCATATATTTT.

J is TRBJ1-5 and V is TRBV5-5; 7 bases match TRBD1. This CDR3 comprises 16 residues. Germline assignment: CDR1 SGHKS and CDR2 YYEKEE (reference sequence). Germline trimming cut 4 bases from V and 2 bases from J; bases unmatched to any gene: 9. CDR3 DNA sequence: TGTGCCAGCAGCCTAACCGGGACAGTTGGCAATCAGCCCCAGCATTTT. Its protein product is CASSLTGTVGNQPQHF.

CDR3 bases: TGTGCCAGCAGTGAAGGAGGGTATGGCTACACCTTC. It codes for CASSEGGYGYTF. This chain uses TRBV6-1 with TRBJ1-2; D is unclear. Germline lookup yields CDR1 MNHNS and CDR2 SASEGT. CDR3 size: 12 residues. Trimming took off 1 base at V and 5 bases at J, with 5 bases between the two ends.

The chain uses TRBV2 and TRBJ1-2; D unresolved. V was shortened by 3 bases and J by 0 bases, with 11 bases between the two germline ends. Germline assignment: CDR1 SNHLY and CDR2 FYNNEI. The CDR3 is 15 amino acids. The CDR3 reads CASSDWALANYGYTF. The DNA of the CDR3 is TGTGCCAGCAGTGATTGGGCCTTAGCTAACTATGGCTACACCTTC.

The J gene is TRBJ1-4, the V gene TRBV15; weak D call: TRBD1 (5 bases). The CDR3 extends over 19 amino acids. Germline V gives CDR1 LNHNV, CDR2 YYDKDF (reference sequence). Between the trimmed V and J ends, which lost 7 bases and 0 bases, there was a span of 24 bases. The CDR3 here is CATTPGRAGTKATNEKLFF. CDR3 in DNA: TGTGCCACCACCCCCGGGCGGGCAGGGACTAAAGCAACTAATGAAAAACTGTTTTTT.

This chain connects TRBV6-5 to TRBJ1-3, with D unclear. This CDR3 is built from 14 residues. The germline V gene encodes CDR1 MNHEY and CDR2 SVGAGI. The V gene lost 6 bases and the J gene lost 1 base, with 10 bases spanning the gap. The CDR3, as DNA: TGTGCCAGCAGCCGTGGTCAGTCTGGAAACACCATATATTTT. It translates to CASSRGQSGNTIYF.

As regards this clone: This CDR3 is also generated by other DNA sequences in the sample. The J gene is TRBJ1-5, the V gene TRBV12-3 or TRBV12-4; D remains ambiguous. V was clipped by 6 bases and J by 5 bases, with 11 bases between them. The CDR3 sequence is 13 residues long. The CDR3 loop is CASSLTGDQPQHF. CDR3 nucleotide sequence: TGTGCCAGCAGCCTCACCGGGGATCAGCCCCAGCATTTT.

The chain has TRBV6-6 and TRBJ1-6, with 9 bases fitting TRBD1. The CDR3 contains 18 residues. J lost 7 bases, V lost 5 bases, and 15 bases had no gene match. Per the germline V gene, CDR1 is MNHNY and CDR2 is SVGAGI (reference sequence). The CDR3 loop is CASSPDRGTLLWNSPLHF. CDR3 nucleotides: TGTGCCAGCAGTCCAGACAGGGGGACCCTCCTGTGGAATTCACCCCTCCACTTT.

The chain carries TRBV7-7 and TRBJ2-3, with D possibly matching TRBD2 (6 bases). The germline V gene encodes CDR1 SSHAT and CDR2 FNYEAQ (reference sequence). The V gene lost 5 bases and the J gene lost 1 base, with 10 bases spanning the gap. This CDR3 region has 14 residues. This chain's CDR3 is CASSRIAGTDTQYF. The DNA of the CDR3 is TGTGCCAGCAGCAGAATAGCGGGCACAGATACGCAGTATTTT.

The table lists this clone with a few counts. The V and J genes are TRBV10-3 and TRBJ1-3; D may be TRBD1 (5 bases). Germline assignment: CDR1 ENHRY and CDR2 SYGVKD. The CDR3 has 17 amino acids. V lost 6 bases and J lost 0, with 18 bases in between. The CDR3 coding sequence is TGTGCCATCAGGAGAACTCAGGGCAGGAGCTCTGGAAACACCATATATTTT. It specifies CAIRRTQGRSSGNTIYF.